The rows below give T cell receptor beta chains drawn from one sample of a study of Graves' ophthalmopathy and Graves' hyperthyroidism. TCRdb analysed the multiplex PCR reads with MiXCR anew, one entry per CDR3 protein. This sample has a few hundred thousand distinct CDR3 sequences, with about 18% found just once. The material sequenced was peripheral blood. The origin of the receptors is an adult woman with stable Graves' hyperthyroidism. CDR3s include the opening cysteine and the closing phenylalanine or tryptophan. The D gene is left open where the match is weak. Clone size is given for some rows only: seen once, a few or many times, or a class if the clone is expanded.

d_call j_call v_call clone_size cdr3_aa cdr3_nt
TRBD1 TRBJ2-5 TRBV18 many CASSPPGQVGRETQYF TGTGCCAGCTCACCACCGGGACAGGTTGGGCGAGAGACCCAGTACTTC
- TRBJ2-7 TRBV10-3 many CANGDGTSGEQYF TGTGCCAACGGGGACGGGACCTCCGGCGAGCAGTACTTC
- TRBJ1-5 TRBV6-1 many CASSGPGWGNQPQHF TGTGCCAGCAGTGGCCCCGGGTGGGGGAATCAGCCCCAGCATTTT
TRBD1 TRBJ2-7 TRBV5-8 many CASSLVGQVHYEQYF TGTGCCAGCAGCTTGGTAGGACAGGTCCACTACGAGCAGTACTTC
TRBD1 TRBJ1-1 TRBV3-1 - CASSQRVLQGEGGTEAFF TGTGCCAGCAGCCAAAGAGTCTTACAGGGGGAAGGAGGGACTGAAGCTTTCTTT
- TRBJ1-3 TRBV9 many CASSVAGGSSGNTIYF TGTGCCAGCAGCGTGGCCGGGGGCAGCTCTGGAAACACCATATATTTT
- TRBJ1-3 TRBV28 many CASSLFPLTGRPGNTIYF TGTGCCAGCAGCTTATTCCCCCTCACGGGGAGGCCTGGAAACACCATATATTTT
- TRBJ2-5 TRBV2 many CASSSKGSQGTQYF TGTGCCAGCAGCAGCAAAGGGAGCCAAGGGACCCAGTACTTC
- TRBJ2-7 TRBV7-9 many CASSSMEGPYEQYF TGTGCCAGCAGCTCGATGGAAGGGCCCTACGAGCAGTACTTC
TRBD1 TRBJ2-7 TRBV20-1 many CSARTGTGGGEQYF TGCAGTGCTAGAACCGGGACAGGGGGCGGTGAGCAGTACTTC
- TRBJ1-3 TRBV13 many CASSLVGSGNTIYF TGTGCCAGCAGCTTAGTCGGGTCTGGAAACACCATATATTTT
- TRBJ2-6 TRBV6-5 many CASSSGLTRGGANVLTF TGTGCCAGCAGTTCGGGACTCACAAGGGGTGGGGCCAACGTCCTGACTTTC
- TRBJ2-2 TRBV27 many CASSFAYKNTGELFF TGTGCCAGCAGTTTCGCCTACAAGAACACCGGGGAGCTGTTTTTT
- TRBJ1-2 TRBV6-1 many CASRGWDGANYGYTF TGTGCCAGCAGGGGTTGGGACGGAGCTAACTATGGCTACACCTTC
- TRBJ1-1 TRBV12-3/TRBV12-4 many CASSRTGITEAFF TGTGCCAGCAGCCGCACAGGGATCACTGAAGCTTTCTTT
TRBD1 TRBJ1-5 TRBV5-1 many CASSLEGQRHQPQHF TGCGCCAGCAGCTTGGAGGGACAGCGTCATCAGCCCCAGCATTTT
- TRBJ2-5 TRBV28 many CASSSPLGVGETQYF TGTGCCAGCAGTTCCCCTCTGGGGGTGGGAGAGACCCAGTACTTC
- TRBJ1-1 TRBV4-1 few CASSQGAGPTEAFF TGCGCCAGCAGCCAAGGGGCAGGGCCCACTGAAGCTTTCTTT
- TRBJ2-3 TRBV6-2/TRBV6-3 many CASSYSDTPSTDTQYF TGTGCCAGCAGTTACTCGGACACCCCTAGCACAGATACGCAGTATTTT
- TRBJ2-7 TRBV30 few CAWSRDTYEQYF TGTGCCTGGTCCAGGGACACCTACGAGCAGTACTTC
- TRBJ2-4 TRBV20-1 many CSARPQGLTTYKNIQYF TGCAGTGCTAGACCCCAGGGGCTCACCACGTACAAAAACATTCAGTACTTC
TRBD1 TRBJ2-7 TRBV27 - CASSPGTGGPYEQYF TGTGCCAGTTCCCCCGGGACAGGGGGCCCCTACGAGCAGTACTTC
- TRBJ1-1 TRBV10-3 - CAISEPTLEAFF TGTGCCATCAGTGAGCCAACCCTCGAAGCTTTCTTT
- TRBJ1-1 TRBV4-2 - CASSQEWLPGRQAFF TGTGCCAGCAGCCAAGAGTGGCTTCCGGGTCGTCAAGCTTTCTTT
- TRBJ2-7 TRBV6-2/TRBV6-3 many CASSPIIDAPAREQYF TGTGCCAGCAGCCCTATAATAGATGCCCCTGCGAGGGAGCAGTACTTC
TRBD1 TRBJ2-7 TRBV20-1 many CSASPPGQGNEQYF TGCAGTGCTAGCCCCCCTGGACAGGGTAACGAGCAGTACTTC
- TRBJ1-5 TRBV20-1 many CSARDSQVGFHQPQHF TGCAGTGCTAGAGATAGCCAGGTTGGATTTCATCAGCCCCAGCATTTT
TRBD2 TRBJ2-7 TRBV29-1 few CSVVLLWLAAADEQYF TGCAGCGTTGTTCTTCTATGGCTAGCGGCAGCAGACGAGCAGTACTTC
- TRBJ2-4 TRBV4-1 - CASSHPVAGAAVENIQYF TGCGCCAGCAGCCACCCCGTGGCAGGGGCGGCGGTCGAAAACATTCAGTACTTC
- TRBJ1-1 TRBV27 many CASSLLGGAGHWNTEAFF TGTGCCAGCAGTTTATTGGGGGGGGCGGGGCATTGGAACACTGAAGCTTTCTTT
- TRBJ2-4 TRBV12-5 many CASGLAGTEAKNIQYF TGTGCTAGTGGTTTAGCCGGGACTGAGGCCAAAAACATTCAGTACTTC
- TRBJ2-7 TRBV28 - CASRRAGEQYF TGTGCCAGCAGGAGGGCGGGCGAGCAGTACTTC
TRBD2 TRBJ2-2 TRBV12-3/TRBV12-4 many CASSFAAGASIFGELFF TGTGCCAGCAGTTTTGCAGCGGGAGCCTCCATTTTCGGGGAGCTGTTTTTT
- TRBJ1-1 TRBV6-1 - CASSGQRRGTEAFF TGTGCCAGCAGCGGGCAGAGGAGGGGCACTGAAGCTTTCTTT
- TRBJ1-1 TRBV9 many CASSPEGDDTEAFF TGTGCCAGCAGCCCAGAGGGGGATGACACTGAAGCTTTCTTT
TRBD2 TRBJ2-7 TRBV4-2 many CASSQDRTSGYEQYF TGTGCCAGCAGCCAAGATCGGACTAGCGGCTACGAGCAGTACTTC
- TRBJ2-5 TRBV3-1 many CASSPGLRGETQYF TGTGCCAGCAGCCCCGGACTTAGGGGAGAGACCCAGTACTTC
TRBD1 TRBJ1-1 TRBV7-9 - CASSFGTGSNIEAFF TGTGCCAGCAGCTTTGGGACAGGAAGTAACATTGAAGCTTTCTTT
- TRBJ1-1 TRBV5-6 - CASSIRDTEACF TGTGCCAGCAGCATCCGGGACACTGAAGCTTGCTTT
- TRBJ1-1 TRBV29-1 many CSVRESGTEAFF TGCAGCGTCCGGGAGTCGGGCACTGAAGCTTTCTTT
- TRBJ1-5 TRBV24-1 many CATSDRVDQPQHF TGTGCCACCAGTGACCGGGTAGATCAGCCCCAGCATTTT
- TRBJ2-3 TRBV6-1 few CASSRPGDTQYF TGTGCCAGCAGTCGTCCCGGAGATACGCAGTATTTT
- TRBJ2-2 TRBV11-1 - CASSSHLVRGANTGELFF TGTGCCAGCAGCTCCCATCTAGTACGGGGGGCAAACACCGGGGAGCTGTTTTTT
TRBD2 TRBJ2-7 TRBV5-1 many CASRERREEAHEQYF TGCGCCAGCAGGGAACGGCGGGAGGAAGCCCACGAGCAGTACTTC
- TRBJ1-1 TRBV18 many CASSPPGTTNTEAFF TGTGCCAGCTCACCCCCCGGGACCACGAACACTGAAGCTTTCTTT
- TRBJ1-6 TRBV28 many CASNPTGRRNSPLHF TGTGCCAGCAACCCGACAGGACGGCGAAATTCACCCCTCCACTTT
- TRBJ2-2 TRBV7-3 many CASRSSHTGELFF TGTGCCAGCCGATCGTCCCACACCGGGGAGCTGTTTTTT
- TRBJ1-3 TRBV11-2 many CASSRHTTGSSGNTIYF TGTGCCAGCAGCCGACACACCACAGGGAGCTCTGGAAACACCATATATTTT
- TRBJ1-5 TRBV28 many CAASTGFNQPQHF TGTGCCGCCAGCACAGGGTTTAATCAGCCCCAGCATTTT
- TRBJ2-5 TRBV29-1 many CSAEDYQETQYF TGCAGCGCCGAAGACTATCAAGAGACCCAGTACTTC